This TCR beta chain was found in a study of cytomegalovirus exposure and HLA in healthy donors. A multiplex PCR was run with 60 Vbeta primers and 13 Jbeta primers. The data were produced by immunoSEQ multiplex PCR, yet TCRdb's version contains in-frame clones alone and is incomplete. The table records some 180,000 clones, around 77% of them present only once. Trimming cost V 0 bases and J 9 bases; bases outside gene matches: 5. There are 14 residues in the CDR3. Germline CDR1 is SGHTA and CDR2 is FQGNSA. This clone was observed a handful of times. Material: PBMCs. The rearrangement joins TRBV7-2 to TRBJ2-1; 7 bases are a match to TRBD1. This clonotype was sampled from a woman in her twenties or thirties in good health and CMV-seronegative. CDR3 bases: TGTGCCAGCAGCTTAGCAAGGGGGCAGGGTGAGCAGTTCTTC. It codes for CASSLARGQGEQFF. Based on the CDR3 plus reference TRBV7-2 and TRBJ2-1, the full variable domain is GAGVSQSPSNKVTEKGKDVELRCDPISGHTALYWYRQSLGQGLEFLIYFQGNSAPDKSGLPSDRFSAERTGGSVSTLTIQRTQQEDSAVYLCASSLARGQGEQFFGPGTRLTVL.